This TCR beta chain is drawn from a study of CD8 T cells in Susac syndrome. TEMRA cells were enriched by FACS, and CD4+ and CD8+ T cells were negatively isolated. V was pared by 2 bases and J by 5 bases, with 12 bases between. Germline loops: CDR1 LNHNV, CDR2 YYDKDF (reference sequence). This CDR3 region has 14 residues. After extraction with the RNeasy kit, about 0.5 to 1 ug of the RNA was reverse transcribed using random hexamers. Amplification of the TCR beta CDR3 was carried out by immunoSEQ multiplex PCR, which spanned a total of 54 Vbeta and 13 Jbeta segments. TCRdb passed the immunoSEQ multiplex PCR reads through MiXCR, listing each CDR3 protein once. This table has under 200,000 distinct CDR3 sequences, about 96% appearing once.

The chain has TRBV15 and TRBJ2-5; D might be TRBD1 (6 bases). This TCR was sampled from a human donor with Susac syndrome. Sequencing was carried out using CD4+ T cells from PBMCs. The CDR3, as DNA: TGTGCCACCAGCAGATACAGGGTTGGGGAGACCCAGTACTTC. Its protein product is CATSRYRVGETQYF. The whole variable domain, remainder taken from reference TRBV15 and TRBJ2-5, is DAMVIQNPRYQVTQFGKPVTLSCSQTLNHNVMYWYQQKSSQAPKLLFHYYDKDFNNEADTPDNFQSRRPNTSFCFLDIRSPGLGDTAMYLCATSRYRVGETQYFGPGTRLLVL.